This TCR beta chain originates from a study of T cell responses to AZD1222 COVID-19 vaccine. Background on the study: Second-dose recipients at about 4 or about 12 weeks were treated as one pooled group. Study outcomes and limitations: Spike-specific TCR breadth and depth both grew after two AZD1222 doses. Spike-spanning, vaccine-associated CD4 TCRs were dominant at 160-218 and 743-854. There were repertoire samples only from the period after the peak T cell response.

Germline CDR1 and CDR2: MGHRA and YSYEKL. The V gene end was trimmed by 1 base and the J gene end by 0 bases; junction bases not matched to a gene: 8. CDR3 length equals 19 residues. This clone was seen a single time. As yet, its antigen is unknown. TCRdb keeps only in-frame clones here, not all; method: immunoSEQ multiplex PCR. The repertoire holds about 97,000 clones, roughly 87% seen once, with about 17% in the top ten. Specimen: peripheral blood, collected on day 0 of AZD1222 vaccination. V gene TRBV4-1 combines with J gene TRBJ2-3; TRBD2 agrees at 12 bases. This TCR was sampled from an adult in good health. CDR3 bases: TGCGCCAGCAGCCAAGGGGGATTCCTAGCGGGAGGGAGCACAGATACGCAGTATTTT. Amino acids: CASSQGGFLAGGSTDTQYF.